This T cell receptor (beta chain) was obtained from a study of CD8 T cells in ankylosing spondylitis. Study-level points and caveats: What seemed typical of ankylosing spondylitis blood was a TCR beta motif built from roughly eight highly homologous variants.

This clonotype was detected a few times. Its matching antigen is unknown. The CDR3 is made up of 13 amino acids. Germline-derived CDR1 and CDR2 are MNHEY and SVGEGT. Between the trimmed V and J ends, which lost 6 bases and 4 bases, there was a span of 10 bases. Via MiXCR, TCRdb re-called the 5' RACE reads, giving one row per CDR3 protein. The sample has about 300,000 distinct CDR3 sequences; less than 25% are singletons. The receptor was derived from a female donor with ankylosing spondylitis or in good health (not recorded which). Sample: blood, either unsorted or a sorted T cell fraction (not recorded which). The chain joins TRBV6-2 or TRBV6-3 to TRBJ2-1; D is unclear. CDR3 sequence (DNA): TGTGCCAGCAGACTGGATAGATACAATGAGCAGTTCTTC. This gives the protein CASRLDRYNEQFF.